This T cell receptor (beta chain) is from a study of OX40 agonist ivuxolimab in advanced cancers. On the study more broadly: Recorded diagnoses for dose-escalation patients were hepatocellular carcinoma, melanoma, renal cell or head and neck cancer.

Generated by immunoSEQ multiplex PCR, the TCRdb table keeps only in-frame clones and is missing some. The sample includes approximately 38,000 clones, 70% to 85% seen only once; the top ten take over 20%. In germline, CDR1 is SGHTA, CDR2 FQGTGA. With 3 bases removed from V and 5 bases from J, the gap between germline ends came to 7 bases. CDR3 size: 13 residues. The receptor's source is an adult with an advanced solid tumor such as melanoma, head and neck, liver or kidney cancer. V and J are TRBV7-3 and TRBJ2-2; D uncertain. Sequenced here: CD4+ or CD8+ T cells sorted from blood, sampled in a trial of the OX40 agonist ivuxolimab. The CDR3 loop is CASSFSGTGELFF. CDR3 DNA sequence: TGTGCCAGCAGCTTCAGTGGGACCGGGGAGCTGTTTTTT.